Listed below are T cell receptor beta chains from one sample, sequenced in a study of shared clonotypes between healthy human individuals. Measured with immunoSEQ multiplex PCR; TCRdb has only the in-frame clones, and not every one. This sample has 1 million to 1.3 million clones; roughly 74% occur once, and the top ten carry more than 0.55%. The sample was memory CD4+ T cells from PBMCs. The receptor set was obtained from a young man in good health. Some clones in this sample may be carry-over from other donors' samples. CDR3s include the opening cysteine and the closing phenylalanine or tryptophan. Rows give clone size only sometimes, using once, few, many, or a class for an expanded clone.

abundance | v_gene | CDR3aa
NA | TRBV5-4 | CASSLRAGVTNYGYTF
NA | TRBV6-6 | CASSWGAEQPQHF
few | TRBV18 | CASSLWTGRDTEAFF
NA | TRBV7-9 | CASTLLTDYEQYF
NA | TRBV29-1 | CSVERLAVTDTQYF
NA | TRBV5-4 | CASSLVGRGSYNEQFF
NA | TRBV9 | CASSHGLAGVNEQFF
NA | TRBV28 | CASRRDLGRSRGYTF
NA | TRBV5-6 | CASSPGGLANYGYTF
once | TRBV28 | CASSGQAIYGYTF
NA | TRBV6-6 | CASSYGRGDQPQHF
NA | TRBV7-3 | CASSLNPGETQYF
NA | TRBV28 | CASSSYQPQHF
NA | TRBV6-6 | CASSSGSSYNEQFF
once | TRBV6-1 | CASSEHFGGWPQHF
NA | TRBV7-2 | CASSWGQGAVEQYF
NA | TRBV2 | CASSDQGLTYEQYF
NA | TRBV5-1 | CASSRSAGGIQETQYF
NA | TRBV19 | CASCRSGSRGELFF
NA | TRBV29-1 | CSVVDRVGAGELFF
NA | TRBV6-1 | CASTPGSRTNEKLFF
NA | TRBV21-1 | CASSPWGCPYFAGQFF
NA | TRBV27 | CASSRAQVRAPYEQYF
NA | TRBV4-3 | CASSHGGVGEKLFF
NA | TRBV6-5 | CASREARRYNEQFF
NA | TRBV28 | CASSDARSGSYNEQFF
NA | TRBV5-1 | CASSPGDTYNEQFF
NA | TRBV19 | CASSMIPAYEQYF
NA | TRBV27 | CASSLLKGRAGMFYEQYF
NA | TRBV28 | CASSLRTVYSNQPQHF
many | TRBV2 | CASRSQGVNSPLHF
NA | TRBV18 | CASSPFGGYEQYF
once | TRBV4-3 | CASSQDRSLYERYF
NA | TRBV7-9 | CASSLRAGGSTEAFF
NA | TRBV28 | CASQRAGRYGYTF